These 13 T cell receptor beta chains share one sample of origin, sequenced in a study of blood T cell repertoires in COVID-19. Here immunoSEQ multiplex PCR was the method, and the copy in TCRdb shows in-frame clones only, minus some. In the table there are 100,000 to 150,000 clones, approximately 82% of which are singletons. Sequencing input: peripheral blood. The receptor set was obtained from a man aged 80 or over with active or convalescent COVID-19.

V gene TRBV28 combines with J gene TRBJ2-2, with D maybe TRBD1 (6 bases). This CDR3 is 15 amino acids long. From germline, CDR1 is MDHEN and CDR2 SYDVKM. V lost 1 base to trimming and J lost 5 bases, with 11 bases between them. The CDR3 DNA follows: TGTGCCAGCAGTTTATTCCAGGGGAATACCGGGGAGCTGTTTTTT. It specifies CASSLFQGNTGELFF.

The chain has TRBV28 and TRBJ2-5; tentatively, D is TRBD1 (5 bases). There are 11 residues in the CDR3. V was shortened by 7 bases and J by 3 bases, with 6 bases between the two germline ends. Germline V gene data show CDR1 as MDHEN and CDR2 as SYDVKM. In DNA form, the CDR3 reads TGTGCCAGCACCAGGGAAGAGACCCAGTACTTC. This codes for CASTREETQYF.

The chain recombines TRBV24-1 with TRBJ2-1, with 12 bases that match TRBD2. Germline V CDR1 and CDR2: KGHDR, SFDVKD. There are 18 residues in the CDR3. V shed 2 bases and J 7 bases; nucleotides not matched to a gene: 11. The CDR3 loop is CATSDSASGGAGYNEQFF. The CDR3 DNA follows: TGTGCCACCAGTGATTCTGCTAGCGGGGGGGCCGGGTATAATGAGCAGTTCTTC.

The genes are TRBV9 and TRBJ1-2; D is possibly TRBD1 (6 bases). This CDR3 is 12 amino acids long. CDR1 and CDR2 from the germline V gene are SGDLS and YYNGEE. Trimming removed 6 bases at V and 4 bases at J, with 10 bases between. CDR3 in amino acids: CASTGAIYGYTF. CDR3 coding DNA: TGTGCCAGCACAGGGGCGATCTATGGCTACACCTTC.

V gene TRBV28 combines with J gene TRBJ2-7; the match to TRBD1 covers 8 bases. V gave up 3 bases and J gave up 6 bases; unmatched junction bases: 4. The CDR3 runs 13 residues. Germline-derived CDR1 and CDR2 are MDHEN and SYDVKM. The CDR3 protein is CASSFRGQGEQYF. In DNA, the CDR3 is TGTGCCAGCAGTTTTCGTGGACAGGGCGAGCAGTACTTC.

The chain employs TRBV7-2 and TRBJ1-5; no clear D. CDR1 SGHTA and CDR2 FQGNSA come from the germline V gene. V was pared by 0 bases and J by 4 bases, with 4 bases between. The CDR3 is 13 amino acids. CDR3 sequence: CASSLATNQPQHF. For the CDR3, the DNA is TGTGCCAGCAGCTTAGCGACAAATCAGCCCCAGCATTTT.

The rearrangement joins TRBV5-6 to TRBJ1-4; tentative D call: TRBD1 (6 bases). Looked up from germline, CDR1 is SGHDT and CDR2 is YYEEEE. The ends were cut back, 4 bases at V and 6 bases at J, with 13 bases in the middle. The CDR3 totals 14 residues. The CDR3 DNA follows: TGTGCCAGCAGCCGGGATCAGGGGTATGAAAAACTGTTTTTT. It codes for CASSRDQGYEKLFF.

V is TRBV6-2 or TRBV6-3 and J is TRBJ2-2; 16 nucleotides match TRBD2. CDR3 length: 17 amino acids. The V gene's germline CDR1 is MNHEY and CDR2 SVGEGT. V lost 6 bases to trimming and J lost 5 bases; unmatched junction nucleotides: 6. The CDR3 reads CASSGTSGGAQTGELFF. The CDR3 bases are TGTGCCAGCAGCGGGACTAGCGGGGGGGCGCAAACCGGGGAGCTGTTTTTT.

The chain recombines TRBV6-6 with TRBJ1-1, with unresolved D. The germline V gene has CDR1 MNHNY and CDR2 SVGAGI (reference sequence). The CDR3 has 13 residues. Trimming removed 4 bases at V and 5 bases at J, with 11 bases between. This CDR3 reads CASSLITETEAFF. The CDR3 bases are TGTGCCAGCAGTTTGATTACAGAAACTGAAGCTTTCTTT.

The chain carries TRBV5-4 and TRBJ2-5; 7 nucleotides agree with TRBD1. Germline V gene data show CDR1 as SGHNT and CDR2 as YYREEE (reference sequence). After removal of 4 bases from V and 2 bases from J, the junction contained 5 bases not matched to a gene. The CDR3 is made up of 14 amino acids. CDR3 coding DNA: TGTGCCAGCAGCCAGCCGGGACAGCAAGAGACCCAGTACTTC. Translation gives CASSQPGQQETQYF.

V usage is TRBV11-2 and J usage is TRBJ1-2, with D perhaps matching TRBD1 (5 bases). Germline values: CDR1 SGHAT, CDR2 FQNNGV. Trimming pared 6 bases from V and 4 bases from J, leaving 9 bases between. The CDR3 spans 12 residues. The CDR3 DNA reads TGTGCCAGCAGTCCGGACATCTATGGCTACACCTTC. Its translation: CASSPDIYGYTF.

This clone was observed a few times. The CDR3 here is CASSLGGSPTGELFF. CDR3 sequence (DNA): TGTGCCAGCAGCTTGGGAGGGTCCCCCACCGGGGAGCTGTTTTTT. The chain has TRBV5-4 and TRBJ2-2; possible D gene TRBD2, 5 bases. Trimming shortened V by 0 bases and J by 4 bases, and 10 bases separated the two germline ends. Germline V gives CDR1 SGHNT, CDR2 YYREEE (reference sequence). The CDR3 consists of 15 residues. The full variable domain, with the rest looked up from reference TRBV5-4 and TRBJ2-2, is ETGVTQSPTHLIKTRGQQVTLRCSSQSGHNTVSWYQQALGQGPQFIFQYYREEENGRGNFPPRFSGLQFPNYSSELNVNALELDDSALYLCASSLGGSPTGELFFGEGSRLTVL.

V gene TRBV11-2 combines with J gene TRBJ2-3; TRBD2 matches at 8 bases. CDR1 and CDR2 (germline): SGHAT, FQNNGV. This CDR3 is built from 15 residues. V shed 5 bases and J 0 bases; nucleotides not matched to a gene: 4. This CDR3 reads CASSQTSGSTDTQYF. In nucleotides, the CDR3 is TGTGCCAGCAGCCAAACTAGCGGTAGCACAGATACGCAGTATTTT.